The 9 T cell receptor beta chains reported below all come from one sample, sequenced in a study of identifying expanded T cells in peripheral blood. Profiled with immunoSEQ multiplex PCR; TCRdb holds only in-frame clones, not every one. The data hold some 95,000 clones, with roughly 86% observed a single time. Sequencing was done on a sample of blood. Source of these receptors: a person aged 18-70 years in good health.

This clone has a single count. The chain recombines TRBV20-1 with TRBJ2-3, with D hard to call. Germline CDR1 reads DFQATT; CDR2 reads SNEGSKA (reference sequence). Trimming left V 4 bases short and J 12 bases short, with 11 bases between. The CDR3 covers 10 residues. CDR3 DNA: TGCAGTGCTATCCCAGGACCCCAGTATTTT. Residues: CSAIPGPQYF.

This chain uses TRBV6-5 with TRBJ2-3; D perhaps matches TRBD2 (6 bases). CDR1 is MNHEY, CDR2 SVGAGI, per germline. V was pared by 0 bases and J by 5 bases, with 12 bases between. CDR3 length equals 15 residues. CDR3 nucleotides: TGTGCCAGCAGTTACTCGGGCCGGGGAGGAGATACGCAGTATTTT. It encodes CASSYSGRGGDTQYF.

The CDR3 DNA follows: TGTGCCAGCAGTCCCGTGGCAGCAGACATTCAGTACTTC. Amino acid sequence: CASSPVAADIQYF. The rearrangement joins TRBV27 to TRBJ2-4, with unresolved D. The CDR3 runs 13 residues. The germline V and J ends were trimmed by 5 bases and 8 bases, with 13 bases remaining between them. Germline CDR1 reads MNHEY; CDR2 reads SMNVEV (reference sequence).

The gene calls are TRBV9 and TRBJ1-1; D possibly corresponds to TRBD1 (5 bases). The V end was cut by 4 bases, the J end by 6 bases, with 19 bases between. The CDR3 is 15 amino acids. Germline V gives CDR1 SGDLS, CDR2 YYNGEE. CDR3 protein: CASSFETGASAEAFF. The CDR3 nucleotides are TGTGCCAGCAGCTTTGAGACCGGGGCTAGCGCTGAAGCTTTCTTT.

V is TRBV6-6 and J is TRBJ1-2; tentative D call: TRBD1 (6 bases). The length of the CDR3 is 13 residues. Trimming removed 6 bases from V and 7 bases from J, with 15 bases in between. Germline V gives CDR1 MNHNY, CDR2 SVGAGI (reference sequence). The CDR3: CASSRATGSGYTF. In DNA, the CDR3 is TGTGCCAGCAGCCGAGCTACAGGGAGTGGCTACACCTTC.

The chain has TRBV5-4 and TRBJ1-2; D is possibly TRBD1 (6 bases). V gave up 4 bases and J gave up 4 bases, with 14 bases separating them. This CDR3 has 14 residues. The germline V gene has CDR1 SGHNT and CDR2 YYREEE (reference sequence). The CDR3 is CASSTQTGTYGYTF. For the CDR3, the DNA is TGTGCCAGCAGCACCCAGACAGGAACCTATGGCTACACCTTC.

This chain connects TRBV18 to TRBJ1-2; D possibly corresponds to TRBD1 (5 bases). The CDR3 has 16 amino acids. CDR1 KGHSH and CDR2 LQKENI come from the germline V gene. V was shortened by 0 bases and J by 5 bases, with 16 bases between the two germline ends. Written as DNA, the CDR3 is TGTGCCAGCTCACCACCGGAAGGACCGGGGGAATATGGCTACACCTTC. Translating gives CASSPPEGPGEYGYTF.

This chain connects TRBV30 to TRBJ1-2; tentatively, D is TRBD1 (5 bases). CDR1 is GTSNPN and CDR2 is SVGIG in the germline V gene (reference sequence). Trimming removed 0 bases at V and 8 bases at J, with 16 bases between. The length of the CDR3 is 14 residues. As DNA, the CDR3 is TGTGCCTGGAGTGTACGGGTTCGGGGGAGCGGCTACACCTTC. It translates to CAWSVRVRGSGYTF.

The chain couples TRBV7-6 to TRBJ2-1; no reliable D call. This CDR3 comprises 16 residues. CDR1 SGHVS and CDR2 FNYEAQ come from the germline V gene. V was trimmed by 2 bases and J by 4 bases, leaving 15 bases between them. The CDR3, as DNA: TGTGCCAGCAGCTTAATTAGTACCTCCCAATACAATGAGCAGTTCTTC. Its translation: CASSLISTSQYNEQFF.